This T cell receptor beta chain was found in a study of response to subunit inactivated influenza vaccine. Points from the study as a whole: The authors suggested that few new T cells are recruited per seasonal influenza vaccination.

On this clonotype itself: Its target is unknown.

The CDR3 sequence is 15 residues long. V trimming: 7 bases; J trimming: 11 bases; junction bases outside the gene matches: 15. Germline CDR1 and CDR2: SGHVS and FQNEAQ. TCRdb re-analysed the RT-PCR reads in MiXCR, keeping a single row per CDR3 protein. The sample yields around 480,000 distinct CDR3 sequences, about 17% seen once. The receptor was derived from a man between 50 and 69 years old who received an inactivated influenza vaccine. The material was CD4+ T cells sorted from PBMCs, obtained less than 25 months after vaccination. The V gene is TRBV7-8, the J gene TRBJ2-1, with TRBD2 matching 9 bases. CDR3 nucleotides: TGTGCCAGCATCCAAACCCCTAGCGGGGACCGTAAGCAGTTCTTC. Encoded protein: CASIQTPSGDRKQFF.